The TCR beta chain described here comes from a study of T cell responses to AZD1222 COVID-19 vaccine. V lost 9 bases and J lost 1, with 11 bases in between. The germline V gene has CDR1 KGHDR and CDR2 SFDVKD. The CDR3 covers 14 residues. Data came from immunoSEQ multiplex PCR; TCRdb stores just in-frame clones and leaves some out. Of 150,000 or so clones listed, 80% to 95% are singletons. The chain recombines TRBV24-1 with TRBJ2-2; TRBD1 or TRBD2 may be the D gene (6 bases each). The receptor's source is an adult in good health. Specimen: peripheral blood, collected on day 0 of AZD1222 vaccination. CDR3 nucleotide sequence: TGTGCCACCGCCGGGGGCCTGAACACCGGGGAGCTGTTTTTT. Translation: CATAGGLNTGELFF.